Listed here is a single T cell receptor (beta chain). This clone's antigen is unknown. No base quality values were provided; no much bigger clone lies one nucleotide off. TCRbeta CDR3 regions were amplified from genomic DNA using the immunoSEQ Assay, a bias-controlled multiplex PCR. The study's own analysis went as follows. Within the assay, amplification of reference gene primers was used to estimate how many nucleated cells each sample contained. To quantify the absolute abundance of each unique TCRbeta CDR3 rearrangement, sequence reads were collapsed and filtered. For each sample, productive Simpson clonality was calculated by taking the square root of Simpson's diversity index across productive rearrangements. This immuneACCESS table, as held by TCRdb, lists in-frame sequences with V and J called but not all clones. Of the missing ones, under half trace to an unresolved V gene in checked studies; the others have no known cause. The DNA gave D and trimming, while V, J and clone size come from that table. The sample has fewer than 250,000 clones on record, 81% of them singletons. More than 8.5% of the sample rests with the top ten.

The sample is drawn from a study of blood T cell repertoires in COVID-19 (dated by TCRdb to about 2020). The study in broad terms: The collaborator samples originated in the United States, Italy and Spain and spanned the acute and convalescent phases of COVID-19. The material from the prospective study consisted of cDNA or gDNA derived from T cells, B-cell-depleted T cells, or PBMCs. Deeply sampled blood TCRbeta repertoires from subjects exposed to, actively infected with, or recovered from COVID-19 were included in the dataset. The repertoires were made available in a free public database intended to serve as a resource for research on the immune response to SARS-CoV-2. The samples were drawn from the first 160 participants of the ongoing ImmuneRACE study and from some 1,300 subjects provided by 6 global collaborators. Nearly every sample came with metadata listing a de-identified subject ID, COVID-19 status, age in years and sex. Where HLA class I and class II types were available, the types were taken from metadata supplied by the sample provider, not from assay-based typing. Findings and caveats that apply to the study as a whole: The quantity of clinical and demographic metadata differed by source and by participant and was supplied without curation.

Taken from cysteine to phenylalanine, the CDR3 has 13 residues. Only the CDR3 part of the read is kept: 39 bases, read in frame from the first base. CDR1 and CDR2 are read off the germline V gene (reference sequence) as LGHDT and YNNKEL. The junction shows trimming of 7 bases on V and 1 base on J, plus 5 bases between the germline ends. In the prospective study, participants were about 18 to 100 years old, resided in about two dozen geographic areas of the United States, and were enrolled through a virtual design. Cohort assignment in the prospective study relied on participant-reported clinical history from a screening survey and a study questionnaire. Mobile phlebotomists in the prospective study collected whole blood, serum and a nasopharyngeal or oropharyngeal swab from every participant. Participants in the prospective study had the option to provide additional blood draws and questionnaires over a roughly two-month period. Blood samples from the prospective study were shipped frozen or at room temperature prior to DNA extraction.

This receptor was taken from a woman aged 45-65 years with acute COVID-19. The specimen sequenced was PBMCs or T cells enriched from blood (not recorded which). The chain employs TRBV3-1 (or the pseudogene TRBV3-2) and TRBJ2-6; a confident D gene designation cannot be given. The CDR3 is CASIRSGANVLTF. The DNA reads as follows: TGTGCCAGCATCCGTTCTGGGGCCAACGTCCTGACTTTC.